Listed below are T cell receptor beta chains from one sample, sequenced in a study of cytomegalovirus exposure and HLA in healthy donors. Generated by immunoSEQ multiplex PCR, the TCRdb table keeps only in-frame clones and is missing some. This sample carries about 93,000 clones, around 81% of them seen once, and the ten largest clones take 0.57%. Sequencing was carried out using PBMCs. The source is a man aged 25 to 40 in good health and CMV-seronegative. Both conserved end residues are part of each CDR3. A D gene is named only where the DNA matches it firmly. A clone size is listed for some rows: how often the clone was seen (once, few, many), or a class if it is expanded.

>TRBJ1-2|TRBV9|-|-
CASSVRTDYGYTF
TGTGCCAGCAGCGTAAGGACAGATTATGGCTACACCTTC
>TRBJ2-3|TRBV11-3|TRBD1|-
CASSLDRVEDTQYF
TGTGCCAGCAGCTTGGACAGGGTTGAAGATACGCAGTATTTT
>TRBJ2-5|TRBV6-1|-|few
CASSEHLGVGETQYF
TGTGCCAGCAGTGAACATTTAGGGGTTGGAGAGACCCAGTACTTC
>TRBJ1-5|TRBV10-3|-|-
CAISESDSSNQPQHF
TGTGCCATCAGTGAGTCTGACAGTAGCAATCAGCCCCAGCATTTT
>TRBJ2-5|TRBV19|-|-
CASSIGLAPGWETQYF
TGTGCCAGTAGTATAGGGCTAGCACCCGGATGGGAGACCCAGTACTTC
>TRBJ2-1|TRBV7-6|TRBD2|-
CASSLLGGLAGRNEQFF
TGTGCCAGCAGCTTACTCGGTGGCCTAGCGGGACGCAATGAGCAGTTCTTC
>TRBJ1-5|TRBV6-1|-|few
CASSEAWAHNQPQHF
TGTGCCAGCAGTGAAGCTTGGGCCCATAATCAGCCCCAGCATTTT
>TRBJ2-6|TRBV7-3|-|-
CASSFRRPVGVAGANVLTF
TGTGCCAGCAGCTTCCGAAGGCCAGTGGGAGTAGCTGGGGCCAACGTCCTGACTTTC
>TRBJ1-4|TRBV4-3|TRBD1|-
CASSQDLGQGVNEKLFF
TGCGCCAGCAGCCAAGATCTCGGGCAGGGGGTTAATGAAAAACTGTTTTTT
>TRBJ2-1|TRBV6-5|TRBD1|-
CASRYPAGTGSNEQFF
TGTGCCAGCAGATACCCCGCCGGGACAGGGAGCAATGAGCAGTTCTTC
>TRBJ1-2|TRBV4-3|-|many
CASSPLEGREGYTF
TGCGCCAGCAGCCCGCTGGAGGGGCGGGAAGGCTACACCTTC
>TRBJ1-1|TRBV5-4|-|few
CASSAGIEAFF
TGTGCCAGCAGCGCGGGGATTGAAGCTTTCTTT
>TRBJ1-1|TRBV14|-|-
CASSPQIIMNTEAFF
TGTGCCAGCAGCCCCCAGATCATCATGAACACTGAAGCTTTCTTT
>TRBJ1-2|TRBV5-1|TRBD1|once
CASSLGRTGGVYGYTF
TGCGCCAGCAGCTTGGGTAGGACAGGGGGTGTCTATGGCTACACCTTC
>TRBJ2-7|TRBV5-1|-|-
CASSWDWGSYEQYF
TGCGCCAGCAGCTGGGACTGGGGCTCCTACGAGCAGTACTTC
>TRBJ1-1|TRBV5-1|-|-
CASSLVYMNTEAFF
TGCGCCAGCAGCTTGGTTTATATGAACACTGAAGCTTTCTTT
>TRBJ1-1|TRBV5-1|-|-
CASSPGHMTLNTEAFF
TGCGCCAGCAGCCCGGGACACATGACCTTGAACACTGAAGCTTTCTTT
>TRBJ1-6|TRBV4-3|-|-
CASSQEKDYSYNSPLHF
TGCGCCAGCAGCCAAGAGAAGGACTACTCCTATAATTCACCCCTCCACTTT
>TRBJ2-5|TRBV7-8|TRBD2|-
CASSPGTSGRETQYF
TGTGCCAGCAGCCCCGGGACTAGCGGGAGGGAGACCCAGTACTTC
>TRBJ2-3|TRBV7-2|TRBD1|-
CASSLRGRRTDTQYF
TGTGCCAGCAGCTTAAGGGGGCGCCGCACAGATACGCAGTATTTT
>TRBJ2-3|TRBV9|-|-
CASSPLKGGGLVADTQYF
TGTGCCAGCAGCCCGCTCAAGGGGGGGGGCCTCGTGGCAGATACGCAGTATTTT
>TRBJ1-5|TRBV28|TRBD1|-
CASHSGTASNQPQHF
TGTGCCAGCCACTCCGGGACAGCTTCCAATCAGCCCCAGCATTTT
>TRBJ2-1|TRBV10-3|TRBD2|once
CAISESVAGRTYNEQFF
TGTGCCATCAGTGAGTCGGTAGCGGGGAGAACCTACAATGAGCAGTTCTTC
>TRBJ2-1|TRBV7-8|-|-
CASSLYGRSNEQFF
TGTGCCAGCAGCTTATATGGCCGCAGCAATGAGCAGTTCTTC
>TRBJ1-2|TRBV5-5|-|-
CASSLDSGRKYYGYTF
TGTGCCAGCAGCTTGGATTCAGGGCGAAAATACTATGGCTACACCTTC
>TRBJ1-1|TRBV7-2|-|-
CASSLALVGAGTEAFF
TGTGCCAGCAGCTTAGCGCTCGTGGGGGCCGGCACTGAAGCTTTCTTT
>TRBJ2-7|TRBV18|-|-
CASSPRQEGFYEQYF
TGTGCCAGCTCCCCCAGACAGGAAGGATTCTACGAGCAGTACTTC
>TRBJ2-3|TRBV19|-|-
CASSIFGSTDTQYF
TGTGCCAGTAGTATTTTCGGGAGCACAGATACGCAGTATTTT
>TRBJ1-5|TRBV18|TRBD1|-
CASSWGQGIDPQHF
TGTGCCAGCTCGTGGGGACAGGGGATCGATCCCCAGCATTTT
>TRBJ1-6|TRBV9|-|-
CASSVGLTYNSPLHF
TGTGCCAGTTCCGTGGGGCTTACTTATAATTCACCCCTCCACTTT
>TRBJ2-1|TRBV7-3|-|-
CASSLGGGPYYNEQFF
TGTGCCAGCAGCTTAGGTGGGGGCCCCTACTACAATGAGCAGTTCTTC
>TRBJ1-2|TRBV19|-|-
CASSVGQNYGYTF
TGTGCCAGTAGTGTCGGACAGAACTATGGCTACACCTTC
>TRBJ1-2|TRBV4-1|TRBD1|-
CASSQDGFPDRGNGYTF
TGCGCCAGCAGCCAAGATGGGTTTCCTGACAGGGGTAATGGCTACACCTTC
>TRBJ1-5|TRBV11-2|-|-
CASSFNVHQPQHF
TGTGCCAGCAGCTTTAATGTCCATCAGCCCCAGCATTTT
>TRBJ1-1|TRBV11-2|-|-
CASSGTGTNTEAFF
TGTGCCAGCAGCGGAACAGGGACGAACACTGAAGCTTTCTTT